These 20 T cell receptor beta chains came from one sample sequenced in a study of blood T cell repertoires in COVID-19. Sequenced by immunoSEQ multiplex PCR; TCRdb stores in-frame clones only, minus some. The data contain about 59,000 clones, roughly 87% of them seen just once; the ten biggest clones take up 5.1%. Sequenced input: peripheral blood. The source is a man aged 80 or over in a cohort sampled during active COVID-19.

CDR3 DNA sequence: TGTGCCAGCAGCCAAGATCCCGACAGACTCTCCGGCTACACCTTC. This gives the protein CASSQDPDRLSGYTF. The gene calls are TRBV3-1 (or the pseudogene TRBV3-2) and TRBJ1-2, with D possibly matching TRBD1 (5 bases). Germline V gives CDR1 LGHDT, CDR2 YNNKEL (reference sequence). Trimming pared 0 bases from V and 8 bases from J, leaving 16 bases between. This CDR3 has 15 amino acids.

This chain uses TRBV2 with TRBJ1-6; tentative D call: TRBD1 (6 bases). The CDR3 runs 13 residues. CDR1 SNHLY and CDR2 FYNNEI come from the germline V gene. Trimming took off 6 bases at V and 7 bases at J, with 10 bases between the two ends. CDR3 bases: TGTGCCAGCAGAAAGGGGACAAATTCACCCCTCCACTTT. This gives the protein CASRKGTNSPLHF.

V and J are TRBV15 and TRBJ1-6, with 8 bases identical to TRBD1. The CDR3 has 16 residues. V lost 0 bases to trimming and J lost 5 bases; unmatched junction nucleotides: 3. Germline V CDR1 and CDR2: LNHNV, YYDKDF (reference sequence). The CDR3 here is CATSRDWTGNNSPLHF. The CDR3, as DNA: TGTGCCACCAGCAGAGATTGGACAGGGAATAATTCACCCCTCCACTTT.

V usage is TRBV7-2 and J usage is TRBJ2-5; perhaps TRBD2 as D (6 bases). The CDR3 runs 16 residues. V lost 2 bases and J 1 base, leaving 14 bases between the germline ends. CDR1 is SGHTA, CDR2 FQGNSA, per germline. CDR3 in amino acids: CASSLSAGLGQETQYF. For the CDR3, the DNA is TGTGCCAGCAGCTTATCCGCGGGACTTGGCCAAGAGACCCAGTACTTC.

V gene TRBV5-5 combines with J gene TRBJ2-5; D is ambiguous. From germline, CDR1 is SGHKS and CDR2 YYEKEE (reference sequence). Trimming cost V 0 bases and J 2 bases, with 8 bases left between them. The CDR3 sequence is 14 residues long. CDR3 nucleotides: TGTGCCAGCAGCTTGGTAACAGAACAAGAGACCCAGTACTTC. It codes for CASSLVTEQETQYF.

This chain connects TRBV12-3 or TRBV12-4 to TRBJ1-2, with D hard to call. This CDR3 is built from 12 residues. Trimming removed 3 bases from V and 6 bases from J, with 8 bases in between. CDR3 sequence: CASSFSSNGYTF. CDR3 nucleotides: TGTGCCAGCAGTTTTTCGAGTAATGGCTACACCTTC.

The genes are TRBV18 and TRBJ2-7; perhaps TRBD1 as D (5 bases). Germline CDR1 KGHSH, CDR2 LQKENI. The CDR3 is made up of 16 amino acids. V gave up 4 bases and J gave up 6 bases, with 22 bases separating them. Written as DNA, the CDR3 is TGTGCCAGCTCACAAAAAACAGGAATTGGTATGTTCGAGCAGTACTTC. Translation: CASSQKTGIGMFEQYF.

The genes are TRBV5-1 and TRBJ2-7; 8 positions match TRBD2. The CDR3 is 14 amino acids. V shed 4 bases, J shed 4 bases, and the junction held 7 bases outside the gene matches. In germline, CDR1 is SGHRS, CDR2 YFSETQ. The CDR3 DNA reads TGCGCCAGCAGCGGAAGCGGGGGTAGATACGAGCAGTACTTC. Its translation: CASSGSGGRYEQYF.

The gene calls are TRBV11-2 and TRBJ2-7; the match to TRBD2 covers 10 bases. Germline V lookup: CDR1 SGHAT, CDR2 FQNNGV. There are 14 residues in the CDR3. With V trimmed by 8 bases and J by 3 bases, 7 bases remained unmatched. CDR3 residues: CASFSGGPSYEQYF. DNA for the CDR3: TGTGCCAGCTTTAGCGGGGGGCCGAGCTACGAGCAGTACTTC.

The chain joins TRBV18 to TRBJ1-1; D call uncertain. The V gene's germline CDR1 is KGHSH and CDR2 LQKENI. The CDR3 length is 13 residues. V was pared by 3 bases and J by 0 bases, with 5 bases between. The CDR3 here is CASSPTVNTEAFF. In nucleotides, the CDR3 is TGTGCCAGCTCACCGACTGTGAACACTGAAGCTTTCTTT.

The rearrangement links TRBV19 to TRBJ1-1, with 7 bases lining up with TRBD1. Germline V gene data show CDR1 as LNHDA and CDR2 as SQIVND (reference sequence). V lost 7 bases and J lost 6; bases outside the gene matches: 8. The CDR3 sequence is 13 residues long. The CDR3 DNA follows: TGTGCCAGTATCCCTTTCCAGGGGGCTGAAGCTTTCTTT. This codes for CASIPFQGAEAFF.

The J gene is TRBJ1-4, the V gene TRBV6-2 or TRBV6-3; no definite D call. CDR1 and CDR2 from the germline V gene are MNHEY and SVGEGT. Trimming cost V 5 bases and J 3 bases, with 10 bases left between them. The CDR3 has 14 amino acids. The CDR3 loop is CASSDPGANEKLFF. Written as DNA, the CDR3 is TGTGCCAGCAGTGACCCCGGGGCTAATGAAAAACTGTTTTTT.

The V call is TRBV2, the J call TRBJ1-4; 9 bases are shared with TRBD1. The CDR3 length is 15 residues. Germline CDR1 SNHLY, CDR2 FYNNEI. The V segment lost 6 bases and the J segment 10 bases; nucleotides outside the gene matches: 12. CDR3 residues: CASRSTGTGIGKLFF. The CDR3 nucleotides are TGTGCCAGCAGGTCTACCGGGACAGGGATCGGAAAACTGTTTTTT.

This chain's CDR3 is CSVAQGVGQPQHF. CDR3 DNA sequence: TGCAGCGTTGCTCAGGGGGTGGGGCAGCCCCAGCATTTT. The V gene is TRBV29-1, the J gene TRBJ1-5; 7 bases agree with TRBD1. CDR1 SQVTM and CDR2 ANQGSEA come from the germline V gene. This CDR3 is 13 amino acids long. V dropped 4 bases and J dropped 7; count of bases not matched to a gene: 7.

The chain's CDR3 is CASSQEWLLGAGGYTF. The CDR3 nucleotides are TGTGCCAGCAGCCAAGAATGGTTGCTTGGGGCGGGAGGCTACACCTTC. The chain couples TRBV3-1 (or the pseudogene TRBV3-2) to TRBJ1-2; weak D call: TRBD1 (5 bases). The CDR3 totals 16 residues. Germline V lookup: CDR1 LGHDT, CDR2 YNNKEL (reference sequence). The V end was cut by 0 bases, the J end by 8 bases, with 19 bases between.

The chain couples TRBV10-2 to TRBJ2-2; TRBD2 agrees at 12 bases. With V trimmed by 7 bases and J by 1 base, 4 bases remained unmatched. This CDR3 comprises 16 residues. Looked up from germline, CDR1 is WSHSY and CDR2 is SAAADI. CDR3 DNA: TGCGCCAGCACCTTACTAGCGGGAGGGAACACCGGGGAGCTGTTTTTT. Amino acid sequence: CASTLLAGGNTGELFF.

This clone was found once. V usage is TRBV10-1 and J usage is TRBJ2-2; 9 bases fit TRBD1. The germline V gene encodes CDR1 WNHNN and CDR2 SYGVQD (reference sequence). Trimming cost V 4 bases and J 1 base; bases outside gene matches: 1. This CDR3 has 15 residues. In nucleotides, the CDR3 is TGCGCCAGCAGTGGGGGACAGGGGAACACCGGGGAGCTGTTTTTT. It is translated as CASSGGQGNTGELFF.

The V gene is TRBV7-6, the J gene TRBJ1-2, with TRBD1 matching 10 bases. Germline-derived CDR1 and CDR2 are SGHVS and FNYEAQ. This CDR3 has 12 amino acids. Losses at the gene ends were 2 bases for V and 13 bases for J; bases not matched to a gene: 4. The CDR3 bases are TGTGCCAGCAGCTTATCCGGGACAGGGGTCACCTTC. It is translated as CASSLSGTGVTF.

J is TRBJ2-7 and V is TRBV3-1 (or the pseudogene TRBV3-2); TRBD2 is a possible D gene (6 bases). V dropped 4 bases and J dropped 5 bases, with 18 bases sitting between them. The germline gives CDR1 LGHDT, CDR2 YNNKEL (reference sequence). The CDR3 totals 15 residues. For the CDR3, the DNA is TGTGCCAGCAGCCCCCAGGTCGGGAGTCGGCACGAGCAGTACTTC. Translation: CASSPQVGSRHEQYF.

This chain connects TRBV2 to TRBJ2-3; tentatively, D is TRBD1 (6 bases). The CDR3 contains 14 residues. Trimming left V 9 bases short and J 4 bases short, with 17 bases between. Germline lookup yields CDR1 SNHLY and CDR2 FYNNEI. The CDR3 here is CASTLRGVADTQYF. DNA for the CDR3: TGTGCCAGTACACTCAGGGGTGTGGCAGATACGCAGTATTTT.